Each of the 31 T cell receptor beta chains below was sequenced from the same sample in a study of T cell changes during pregnancy in multiple sclerosis (dated by TCRdb to between 2018 and 2021). Libraries were constructed by the immunoSEQ multiplex PCR assay. TCRdb limited this immuneACCESS table to in-frame rearrangements with V and J called. A share of clones is missing; checked studies link under half to unresolved V genes, and the rest is unexplained. A total of about 56,000 clones appear in this sample, approximately 87% of them only once. The ten most abundant clones make up approximately 5% of the sample. The source material was peripheral blood from another person, used as feeder cells. These receptors all stem from a human donor whose cells served as feeder cells for cultures in a pregnancy study.

The V and J genes are TRBV5-1 and TRBJ2-7, with a tentative D call TRBD1 (6 bases). V lost 1 base to trimming and J lost 5 bases, with 13 bases between them. Germline lookup yields CDR1 SGHRS and CDR2 YFSETQ. The CDR3 is made up of 14 amino acids. The CDR3 region is CASSLLGRGDEQYF. The CDR3 DNA is TGCGCCAGCAGCTTGCTCGGCAGGGGTGACGAGCAGTACTTC.

This chain uses TRBV7-9 with TRBJ2-2, with a possible D match to TRBD2 (7 bases). Germline lookup yields CDR1 SEHNR and CDR2 FQNEAQ (reference sequence). CDR3 length equals 15 residues. Deletions cut 5 bases from V and 3 bases from J, with 13 bases between. The CDR3 loop is CASSNRGGDTGELFF. The DNA of the CDR3 is TGTGCCAGCAGCAACCGAGGGGGGGACACCGGGGAGCTGTTTTTT. The complete variable domain, with remaining parts taken from reference TRBV7-9 and TRBJ2-2, reads DTGVSQNPRHKITKRGQNVTFRCDPISEHNRLYWYRQTLGQGPEFLTYFQNEAQLEKSRLLSDRFSAERPKGSFSTLEIQRTEQGDSAMYLCASSNRGGDTGELFFGEGSRLTVL.

The chain uses TRBV5-4 and TRBJ2-3; 11 positions agree with TRBD2. This CDR3 region has 14 residues. The V segment lost 3 bases and the J segment 12 bases; nucleotides outside the gene matches: 9. Per the germline V gene, CDR1 is SGHNT and CDR2 is YYREEE (reference sequence). The CDR3 bases are TGTGCCAGCAGCTCGTTCACACTAGCGGGAGCTCAGTATTTT. Its protein product is CASSSFTLAGAQYF.

This chain links TRBV4-3 with TRBJ2-7; D remains unclear. Per germline, CDR1 LGHNA and CDR2 YSLEER. V was clipped by 6 bases and J by 3 bases, with 15 bases between them. The CDR3 is 14 amino acids. The CDR3 protein is CASSSEVGLYEQYF. For the CDR3, the DNA is TGCGCCAGCAGTTCAGAGGTCGGCCTCTACGAGCAGTACTTC.

The chain has TRBV9 and TRBJ2-7; TRBD2 agrees at 7 bases. Per the germline V gene, CDR1 is SGDLS and CDR2 is YYNGEE. After removal of 0 bases from V and 2 bases from J, the junction contained 5 bases not matched to a gene. This CDR3 contains 15 residues. CDR3 DNA: TGTGCCAGCAGCGTAGCGGCTAGCGGTACCTACGAGCAGTACTTC. This sequence encodes CASSVAASGTYEQYF.

The chain recombines TRBV19 with TRBJ1-1; D gene uncertain. Germline V gives CDR1 LNHDA, CDR2 SQIVND (reference sequence). The CDR3 is 14 residues long. V shed 2 bases and J shed 0 bases, with 7 bases lying between them. CDR3 sequence: CASSITPMNTEAFF. CDR3 coding DNA: TGTGCCAGTAGTATAACCCCTATGAACACTGAAGCTTTCTTT.

The genes are TRBV7-3 and TRBJ1-1, with D possibly being TRBD1 (6 bases). CDR1 and CDR2 (germline): SGHTA, FQGTGA. The CDR3 length is 14 residues. V was trimmed by 6 bases and J by 5 bases, leaving 16 bases between them. The CDR3 coding sequence is TGTGCCAGCAGACTAGGGGGATCCAAGACTGAAGCTTTCTTT. Residues: CASRLGGSKTEAFF.

This clone was observed a single time. The rearrangement joins TRBV10-3 to TRBJ1-1; D remains unclear. Germline assignment: CDR1 ENHRY and CDR2 SYGVKD. The CDR3 length is 11 residues. The V end lost 3 bases, the J end lost 8 bases, and 7 bases lay between the germline ends. In DNA, the CDR3 is TGTGCCATCAGTGACGGTATAGAAGCTTTCTTT. Residues: CAISDGIEAFF.

In this sample, this clone turned up once. This chain joins TRBV19 and TRBJ1-2; TRBD1 matches 7 bases. Looked up from germline, CDR1 is LNHDA and CDR2 is SQIVND (reference sequence). This CDR3 region has 16 residues. Trimming cost V 5 bases and J 1 base; bases outside gene matches: 10. This chain's CDR3 is CASSPGTDRLNYGYTF. CDR3 sequence (DNA): TGTGCCAGTAGTCCCGGGACAGATCGACTTAACTATGGCTACACCTTC.

V and J are TRBV10-3 and TRBJ2-1; D is uncertain. CDR1 and CDR2 from the germline V gene are ENHRY and SYGVKD. The germline V and J ends were trimmed by 3 bases and 9 bases, with 15 bases remaining between them. This CDR3 contains 14 residues. The CDR3 loop is CAISERALEFEQFF. The CDR3, as DNA: TGTGCCATCAGTGAACGGGCCCTCGAGTTTGAGCAGTTCTTC.

This chain joins TRBV5-4 and TRBJ1-1; D is perhaps TRBD1 (5 bases). V lost 2 bases, J lost 1 base, and 6 bases lay in between. CDR3 length equals 13 residues. CDR1 SGHNT and CDR2 YYREEE come from the germline V gene (reference sequence). The CDR3 region is CASSFGGNTEAFF. The CDR3 bases are TGTGCCAGCAGCTTTGGGGGGAACACTGAAGCTTTCTTT.

This clone was seen a handful of times. The CDR3 DNA follows: TGTGCCAGCAGTTACTCGACGCGAGGGGCAAGATACGAGCAGTACTTC. Protein product: CASSYSTRGARYEQYF. The chain combines TRBV6-5 with TRBJ2-7; D could derive from TRBD1 or TRBD2 (5 bases each). Looked up from germline, CDR1 is MNHEY and CDR2 is SVGAGI. CDR3 size: 16 residues. The V gene lost 0 bases and the J gene lost 4 bases, with 16 bases spanning the gap.

The rearrangement links TRBV28 to TRBJ2-7, with TRBD1 matching 8 bases. J gave up 3 bases and V 5 bases, and 9 bases lay outside the gene matches. The CDR3 length is 15 residues. In germline, CDR1 is MDHEN, CDR2 SYDVKM. The chain's CDR3 is CASSPGQGTLYEQYF. The CDR3 coding sequence is TGTGCCAGCAGTCCCGGACAGGGAACTCTCTACGAGCAGTACTTC. Supplemented by reference TRBV28 and TRBJ2-7, the full variable domain reads DVKVTQSSRYLVKRTGEKVFLECVQDMDHENMFWYRQDPGLGLRLIYFSYDVKMKEKGDIPEGYSVSREKKERFSLILESASTNQTSMYLCASSPGQGTLYEQYFGPGTRLTVT.

The chain carries TRBV6-1 and TRBJ1-3; 8 bases line up with TRBD1. J lost 0 bases, V lost 5 bases, and 3 bases had no gene match. Per the germline V gene, CDR1 is MNHNS and CDR2 is SASEGT. The CDR3 contains 15 residues. The CDR3 here is CASSRQGSSGNTIYF. CDR3 bases: TGTGCCAGCAGTCGACAGGGGTCCTCTGGAAACACCATATATTTT.

This clone was observed once. The chain is built from TRBV4-1 and TRBJ1-2; no clear D. The germline V gene encodes CDR1 MGHRA and CDR2 YSYEKL. This CDR3 region has 12 residues. With 5 bases removed from V and 4 bases from J, the gap between germline ends came to 8 bases. The CDR3 DNA follows: TGCGCCAGCAGCGGGTCACTCTATGGCTACACCTTC. The encoded protein is CASSGSLYGYTF.

This clone has a handful of counts. The J gene is TRBJ2-7, the V gene TRBV11-3; D call uncertain. The CDR3 sequence is 11 residues long. V lost 5 bases to trimming and J lost 5 bases, with 7 bases between them. Germline V gene lookup returns CDR1 SGHNT and CDR2 YENEEA. In nucleotides, the CDR3 is TGTGCCAGCAGCCTAAGGGACGAGCAGTACTTC. Translated, it gives CASSLRDEQYF.

The chain links TRBV7-9 to TRBJ2-5, with TRBD1 matching over 9 bases. Germline V gives CDR1 SEHNR, CDR2 FQNEAQ (reference sequence). V lost 5 bases, J lost 3 bases, and 7 bases stayed unmatched. This CDR3 is 15 amino acids long. CDR3: CASSPGTGSKETQYF. The CDR3 bases are TGTGCCAGCAGCCCCGGGACAGGGTCGAAAGAGACCCAGTACTTC. Combining the CDR3 with reference TRBV7-9 and TRBJ2-5 gives the whole variable domain DTGVSQNPRHKITKRGQNVTFRCDPISEHNRLYWYRQTLGQGPEFLTYFQNEAQLEKSRLLSDRFSAERPKGSFSTLEIQRTEQGDSAMYLCASSPGTGSKETQYFGPGTRLLVL.

The chain is built from TRBV4-1 and TRBJ2-7, with a possible D match to TRBD2 (5 bases). The germline V gene has CDR1 MGHRA and CDR2 YSYEKL. Trimming took 1 base from V and 2 from J, leaving 9 bases between them. The CDR3 runs to 14 residues. The chain's CDR3 is CASSQARGPYEQYF. Here the CDR3 DNA reads TGCGCCAGCAGCCAAGCCCGAGGGCCCTACGAGCAGTACTTC.

The chain is built from TRBV4-2 and TRBJ1-1, with 10 positions matching TRBD1. The V segment lost 6 bases and the J segment 4 bases; nucleotides outside the gene matches: 11. The CDR3 totals 16 residues. Per germline, CDR1 LGHNA and CDR2 YNFKEQ. CDR3 DNA sequence: TGTGCCAGCAGTTCTCTGTATCGGACAGGGGGCACTGAAGCTTTCTTT. It specifies CASSSLYRTGGTEAFF.

The CDR3: CASSFTSGGLDEKLFF. In nucleotides, the CDR3 is TGTGCCAGCAGCTTTACCTCGGGGGGTCTTGATGAAAAACTGTTTTTT. The rearrangement links TRBV5-4 to TRBJ1-4; a weak D match, TRBD1 (5 bases). The germline gives CDR1 SGHNT, CDR2 YYREEE (reference sequence). The CDR3 length is 16 residues. V shed 2 bases and J shed 6 bases, with 17 bases lying between them.

The chain carries TRBV18 and TRBJ1-5; possibly TRBD1 for D (6 bases). The germline V gene has CDR1 KGHSH and CDR2 LQKENI. The length of the CDR3 is 13 residues. V was shortened by 4 bases and J by 7 bases, with 11 bases between the two germline ends. The CDR3 spells CASSLQGDQPQHF. CDR3 sequence (DNA): TGTGCCAGCTCACTACAGGGTGACCAGCCCCAGCATTTT.

The V and J genes are TRBV4-1 and TRBJ2-3, with TRBD2 as a possible D gene (6 bases). CDR3 length equals 16 residues. V lost 1 base to trimming and J lost 0 bases, with 11 bases between them. Germline V gene data show CDR1 as MGHRA and CDR2 as YSYEKL. The CDR3 coding sequence is TGCGCCAGCAGCCAAGGGGAGGCAAGGAGCACAGATACGCAGTATTTT. Translated: CASSQGEARSTDTQYF.

The gene calls are TRBV4-2 and TRBJ2-5; D is ambiguous. The germline V and J ends were trimmed by 0 bases and 2 bases, with 10 bases remaining between them. The CDR3 is 15 residues long. Germline V CDR1 and CDR2: LGHNA, YNFKEQ. CDR3: CASSQDSGRQETQYF. The CDR3, as DNA: TGTGCCAGCAGCCAAGATTCAGGCAGACAAGAGACCCAGTACTTC.

V gene TRBV11-2 combines with J gene TRBJ2-7; tentative D call: TRBD1 (6 bases). CDR3 size: 16 residues. The ends were cut back, 0 bases at V and 1 base at J, with 13 bases in the middle. The germline CDR1 and CDR2 sequences are SGHAT and FQNNGV. CDR3 in DNA: TGTGCCAGCAGCTTAGATCAGGGGTACTATTCCTACGAGCAGTACTTC. It is translated as CASSLDQGYYSYEQYF. The full variable domain, in which reference TRBV11-2 and TRBJ2-7 provide the parts outside the CDR3, is EAGVAQSPRYKIIEKRQSVAFWCNPISGHATLYWYQQILGQGPKLLIQFQNNGVVDDSQLPKDRFSAERLKGVDSTLKIQPAKLEDSAVYLCASSLDQGYYSYEQYFGPGTRLTVT.

The gene calls are TRBV4-2 and TRBJ2-1; no clear D gene. The CDR3 runs to 12 residues. The V gene lost 0 bases and the J gene lost 10 bases, with 7 bases spanning the gap. Germline CDR1 and CDR2: LGHNA and YNFKEQ. CDR3 DNA: TGTGCCAGCAGCCAAGATCGACGGGAGCAGTTCTTC. Amino acids: CASSQDRREQFF.

This rearrangement joins TRBV7-3 to TRBJ1-1; 10 nucleotides align to TRBD1. After removal of 5 bases from V and 7 bases from J, the junction contained 4 bases not matched to a gene. This CDR3 comprises 13 residues. Germline V gene lookup returns CDR1 SGHTA and CDR2 FQGTGA. Here the CDR3 reads CASSPGQGVEAFF. The CDR3, as DNA: TGTGCCAGCAGCCCCGGACAGGGGGTTGAAGCTTTCTTT.

This clone has just one count. J is TRBJ1-4 and V is TRBV9; unclear D gene. CDR1 SGDLS and CDR2 YYNGEE come from the germline V gene. The CDR3 covers 14 residues. The V end lost 1 base, the J end lost 6 bases, and 10 bases lay between the germline ends. CDR3 loop: CASSVSGVDEKLFF. The DNA for the CDR3 is TGTGCCAGCAGCGTATCGGGAGTGGATGAAAAACTGTTTTTT.

The chain couples TRBV27 to TRBJ1-4; maybe TRBD1 (6 bases). The CDR3 length is 14 residues. V lost 4 bases to trimming and J lost 4 bases, with 10 bases between them. CDR1 is MNHEY and CDR2 is SMNVEV in the germline V gene (reference sequence). The CDR3 DNA sequence: TGTGCCAGCAGTTCGACAGGACTTAATGAAAAACTGTTTTTT. Encoded protein: CASSSTGLNEKLFF.

The rearrangement links TRBV6-4 to TRBJ2-1; maybe TRBD1 (5 bases). There are 16 residues in the CDR3. V was pared by 0 bases and J by 1 base, with 10 bases between. CDR1 is MRHNA and CDR2 is SNTAGT in the germline V gene. CDR3 residues: CASSDSRTGSYNEQFF. Here the CDR3 DNA reads TGTGCCAGCAGTGACTCTCGTACAGGATCCTACAATGAGCAGTTCTTC.

The chain joins TRBV19 to TRBJ1-2; D is unresolved. V was shortened by 1 base and J by 4 bases, with 10 bases between the two germline ends. Germline V gene lookup returns CDR1 LNHDA and CDR2 SQIVND (reference sequence). The CDR3 extends over 14 amino acids. The DNA of the CDR3 is TGTGCCAGTAGTATAGTCGGCAGCTTCTATGGCTACACCTTC. Its protein is CASSIVGSFYGYTF.

The chain recombines TRBV12-5 with TRBJ2-2; 8 bases map to TRBD2. This CDR3 spans 16 amino acids. The germline V gene encodes CDR1 LGHNT and CDR2 FRNRAP. The V gene end was trimmed by 7 bases and the J gene end by 2 bases; junction bases not matched to a gene: 9. CDR3 in DNA: TGTGCTAGTGCCCCGGGGGGGTCAGCTAACACCGGGGAGCTGTTTTTT. Protein sequence: CASAPGGSANTGELFF.